This T cell receptor beta chain was obtained from a study of cytomegalovirus exposure and HLA in healthy donors listed by TCRdb under 2017. Describing the broader study: In an earlier analysis of 587 of the donors, 276 Gb of sequence data and roughly 100 million unique TCR beta sequences from about 190 million T cells were reported. A few DR-DQ haplotypes were handled as single units for association and clustering because linkage in the cohort was strong. The genetic ancestry cluster associated with self-reported Caucasian donors included 81% of the 300 to 400 genotyped donors. An earlier analysis of nearly 600 of the donors applied high-throughput TCR beta sequencing to assess whether each TCR beta V gene segment acted as functional or pseudogenic. A later genetic analysis used genome-wide SNP genotypes for about three fifths of the roughly 700 donors, treating that subset as a discovery cohort. The study aimed to test whether signatures of past pathogen exposure could be identified by cataloging public T cell receptors. Class I and class II HLA loci were covered by the typing at four-digit resolution. Typing coverage varied by locus: about 629-630 donors for A, B, C, DRB1 and DQB1; roughly 510 for DQA1; more than 600 for DPA1; approximately 490 for DPB1. Approximately 300 gigabases of sequencing data and around 85 million unique TCR sequences made up an early release that covered 500 to 650 HLA-typed donors. Besides the first cohort of approximately 670 subjects, a separate validation cohort made up of roughly 120 different subjects was used. All discovery cohort repertoires had been generated using a single sequencing platform. Alongside the repertoire data, information on donor age, sex, ethnicity and CMV serostatus was compiled. The T cell repertoires of around 730 subjects were profiled by immunosequencing and related to cytomegalovirus serostatus. Rather than drawing on any new phenotypic data, the later analysis identified candidate immune exposures from TCR beta sequences and the way those sequences occurred across donors. A later analysis re-examined previously published TCR beta repertoires from more than 550 donors and added high-resolution HLA genotyping to investigate patterns of TCR occurrence. Among 350 to 400 genotyped donors of the cohort, an average of approximately 240,000 unique TCR beta nucleotide sequences were sequenced per donor, around 18% of them non-productive. High-throughput TCR immunosequencing, statistical association of individual TCRs with disease status, and machine learning were combined to predict cytomegalovirus infection status.

The germline V gene sets CDR1 to MNHNS and CDR2 to SASEGT. Including cysteine and phenylalanine, the CDR3 has 18 amino acids. This entry keeps only the CDR3 DNA: 54 bases, framed from base 1. V is cut by 3 bases and J by 3 bases, and the space between the germline ends is 21 bases. Libraries were made using the immunoSEQ multiplex PCR assay. For the multiplex PCR, a mixture combining 60 forward primers for TCR Vbeta segments and 13 reverse primers for TCR Jbeta segments was used. A multiplex PCR assay on genomic DNA amplified the CDR3 region of rearranged TCR beta genes. On the Illumina HiSeq System, the amplified TCR beta libraries were sequenced as 87-base-pair reads. Processing in the source paper ran as follows. Across the 670 or so repertoires, a later analysis counted 78 million or so unique TCR beta chains, approximately 10 million of which were shared by at least two donors. Raw reads were error-corrected and collapsed into unique sequences with a nearest-neighbor algorithm that merged closely related sequences to remove PCR and sequencing errors. V, D and J gene segments were assigned by aligning CDR3 sequences to IMGT reference sequences. For a sequence to be retained, a match of at least six nucleotides to both a V gene segment and a J gene segment was required. A rearrangement was called productive if the CDR3 had no stop codons and remained in frame with V and J, and every other rearrangement was called non-productive. CDR3 was defined by IMGT convention, running from the second conserved V-encoded cysteine to the conserved J-encoded phenylalanine. Sequences without an unambiguous match to a single V gene segment were excluded from the earlier analysis of over 500 of the donors. An earlier analysis of a few hundred of the donors classified V segments as functional when productive rearrangements were above 56.7% and as segregating when the standard deviation between donors was above 5%. To diagnose cytomegalovirus status from the catalog of TCR beta chain sequences, a statistical classification framework was built. V and J gene assignment, in a later analysis, came from comparing TCR nucleotide sequences with IMGT/GENE-DB human TR gene sequences. The TCRdist pipeline was used in a later analysis to assign CDR3 sequences and most-parsimonious VDJ recombination scenarios. In a later analysis, each TCR beta chain was defined by its CDR3 amino acid sequence together with its V-gene family, and reads without a unique V-gene family were excluded. A later analysis removed 550 to 700 highly shared, low-generation-probability nucleotide sequences to deal with suspected cross-contamination and a sequencing artifact. In a later analysis, a clonal expansion index for each public chain was calculated from normalized within-repertoire ranks of inferred template counts. In a later analysis, generation probabilities were computed using a VDJ recombination model fitted to out-of-frame rearrangements, and the results were checked against IGoR. In a later analysis, hypergeometric tests were used to score TCR-TCR, TCR-HLA and TCR-CMV co-occurrence, with a repertoire-size bias correction applied to TCR pairs. A later analysis estimated false discovery rates by permuting HLA or CMV assignments 20 times. A later analysis grouped co-occurring TCRs with DBSCAN, adding TCRdist sequence similarity when clustering within HLA-allele-positive subsets. Co-occurrence clustering excluded repertoires with fewer than 30,000 or more than 120,000 public chains, plus five with anomalous nucleotide sharing. The table comes from immuneACCESS by way of TCRdb, which keeps in-frame sequences with V and J called. Part of the clones is missing from these tables; in studies checked, under half for an unresolved V gene and the rest for unknown reasons. V, J and clone size derive from that table, while D and trimming were established from the DNA sequence. The sample includes 150,000 to 200,000 clones, with 78% observed a single time. Together, the top ten hold under 15% of the sample.

What the authors observed across the whole study: Several of the top co-occurrence clusters appeared to be linked to parvovirus B19, influenza, CMV and Epstein-Barr virus, according to a later analysis. The earlier analysis of 587 of the donors excluded seventeen rarely observed V segments, including chromosome 9 orphons, because counts were too low. In vitro tests confirmed that a few of the cytomegalovirus-associated TCR beta chains recognize cytomegalovirus antigens. The classifier was reported to diagnose cytomegalovirus status with high specificity and sensitivity in both the original cohort and the validation cohort. An earlier analysis of approximately 600 of the donors showed that most TCR beta V segments appeared in productive rearrangements either about 87% or about 30% of the time, which broadly matched IMGT annotations. In this cohort, only TCR beta chains were sequenced, and detectable features were limited by the absence of alpha or paired-chain data. Compared with the approximately 710-donor mean, donors in an Asian-associated ancestry cluster had fewer N-insertions in productive TCRs, according to a later genetic analysis. The authors suggested that the approach could potentially be generalized to other disease states and immunological phenotypes. In a later analysis, most CMV-associated TCR beta chains were found to appear HLA-restricted, with HLA associations seemingly driven largely by CMV exposure. A later analysis associated roughly 17,000 TCR beta sequences with specific HLA alleles at a false discovery rate of 0.05. Compared with equally common non-associated chains, HLA-associated TCR beta chains in a later analysis were more clonally expanded and had lower generation probabilities. Because HLA typing was missing for some donors at each locus, association tests included only the typed subset. Immune exposure information for the cohort was limited to CMV serostatus. According to a later analysis, TCR association rates differed among HLA loci, with DRB1 alleles showing the most associated TCRs and HLA-C alleles showing the fewest. Some IMGT-functional V segments, including TRBV6-2 and TRBV6-3, could not be told apart with the 87-base-pair reads, so those segments were excluded. While some public TCRs were present in many individuals, most TCR sequences turned up only very rarely across donors. A further reported finding was that TCR beta sequences accurately predicted the HLA-A and HLA-B alleles for most subjects in the first cohort. An association between a missense DCLRE1C variant and V-gene and J-gene trimming of TCR beta chains was found in a later genetic analysis and replicated in an independent cohort. Presence/absence analyses assumed roughly uniform sequencing depth across donors, an assumption that may not hold. A cluster of highly shared sequence variants was judged likely to represent a technical artifact of the sequencing pipeline. Assigning TCR associations to individual alleles was difficult when HLA alleles, especially DR and DQ, strongly co-occurred. In the study, some 180 TCR beta chains were listed as associated with cytomegalovirus. Correlated functional status among segregating V segments might reflect linkage disequilibrium, but an unknown experimental factor could not be ruled out.

The cohort comprised some 730 healthy bone marrow donors. All cohort members were sampled while nominally healthy, although unrecorded immune exposures were likely present. The donor tested CMV seropositive, placing the donor among the 250 to 350 seropositive members of the cohort. A peripheral blood sample was collected from each donor, and TCR beta sequencing was performed on peripheral blood mononuclear cells. The Qiagen DNeasy Blood Extraction Kit was used to extract genomic DNA from the blood cell samples. Of note for this clone: Its recognized antigen is unknown. No per-base quality is available; no much larger clone lies one base away.

The specimen sequenced was PBMCs. The sequence was collected from a woman between 45 and 65 years old in good health and CMV-seropositive. The sequence links TRBV6-1 to TRBJ1-5; TRBD1 might be the D gene, on 5 matching bases. CDR3 loop: CASSDELQAGWPNQPQHF. In nucleotides, the sequence is TGTGCCAGCAGTGATGAACTACAGGCGGGGTGGCCCAATCAGCCCCAGCATTTT.